The 16 T cell receptor beta chains in this list originate from one sample, sequenced in a study of blood T cell repertoires in COVID-19. Generated by immunoSEQ multiplex PCR, the TCRdb table keeps only in-frame clones and is missing some. The sample records approximately 37,000 clones, 86% being singletons. Sequenced material: peripheral blood. The source is a man over 45 in a cohort sampled during active COVID-19.

The V gene is TRBV19, the J gene TRBJ2-3, with D unresolved. Germline loops: CDR1 LNHDA, CDR2 SQIVND (reference sequence). The germline V and J ends were trimmed by 1 base and 0 bases, with 8 bases remaining between them. The CDR3 runs to 15 residues. CDR3 bases: TGTGCCAGTAGTATAGCGTATCTTAGCACAGATACGCAGTATTTT. As protein: CASSIAYLSTDTQYF.

The table lists this clone with a few counts. The rearrangement uses TRBV4-3 and TRBJ2-7; 10 bases agree with TRBD1. From germline, CDR1 is LGHNA and CDR2 YSLEER. The trim removed 3 bases at V and 2 bases at J, leaving 4 bases unmatched. This CDR3 has 15 residues. The CDR3 bases are TGCGCCAGCAGCCAGACGGGACAGGGGACCTACGAGCAGTACTTC. It encodes CASSQTGQGTYEQYF.

This clone qualifies as medium-sized. This chain uses TRBV6-1 with TRBJ2-7, with D possibly being TRBD1 (6 bases). The germline V and J ends were trimmed by 3 bases and 2 bases, with 11 bases remaining between them. The CDR3 loop spans 14 amino acids. Per germline, CDR1 MNHNS and CDR2 SASEGT. This CDR3 is CASSDRDNTYEQYV. The DNA for the CDR3 is TGTGCCAGCAGTGACCGGGACAATACCTACGAGCAGTACGTC.

This clone was counted between two and nine times. This chain joins TRBV6-5 and TRBJ1-6, with 8 nucleotides matching TRBD1. V lost 5 bases, J lost 5 bases, and 2 bases stayed unmatched. Germline lookup yields CDR1 MNHEY and CDR2 SVGAGI. The CDR3 has 14 amino acids. CDR3 nucleotides: TGTGCCAGCAGTATACAGGGGGATAATTCACCCCTCCACTTT. The encoded protein is CASSIQGDNSPLHF.

The J gene is TRBJ2-5, the V gene TRBV7-9, with D perhaps matching TRBD1 (7 bases). Per the germline V gene, CDR1 is SEHNR and CDR2 is FQNEAQ (reference sequence). CDR3 length: 14 residues. V was cut by 5 bases and J by 4 bases, with 14 bases left in between. The DNA for the CDR3 is TGTGCCAGCAGCCCCAGGGGGGAGTTAGAGACCCAGTACTTC. Protein sequence: CASSPRGELETQYF.

The rearrangement links TRBV7-2 to TRBJ1-1; maybe TRBD1 (5 bases). Deletions cut 8 bases from V and 0 bases from J, with 7 bases between. Germline assignment: CDR1 SGHTA and CDR2 FQGNSA. The CDR3 runs to 12 residues. The CDR3 loop is CASVDMNTEAFF. The CDR3 DNA reads as TGTGCCAGCGTGGACATGAACACTGAAGCTTTCTTT.

The chain joins TRBV11-2 to TRBJ2-3; 7 bases agree with TRBD1. V lost 6 bases, J lost 6 bases, and 3 bases stayed unmatched. Germline V CDR1 and CDR2: SGHAT, FQNNGV. This CDR3 contains 12 residues. The CDR3 loop is CASRHRGDTQYF. The DNA of the CDR3 is TGTGCCAGCAGACACAGGGGTGATACGCAGTATTTT.

There are a few counts of this clone. One end of the junction varies from germline; a read error may be responsible. The rearrangement uses TRBV7-7 and TRBJ2-5; no firm D call. This CDR3 is built from 15 residues. Germline CDR1 SSHAT, CDR2 FNYEAQ (reference sequence). The CDR3 bases are TGTGCTAGCAGCCCCAATGAGTCAGGTCAAGAGACCCAGTACTTC. Translated: CASSPNESGQETQYF.

The genes are TRBV15 and TRBJ2-7, with D maybe TRBD2 (5 bases). Germline V lookup: CDR1 LNHNV, CDR2 YYDKDF (reference sequence). CDR3 length: 12 residues. V was cut by 3 bases and J by 2 bases, with 5 bases left in between. CDR3 sequence reads: CATSSGTYEQYF. The CDR3 DNA follows: TGTGCCACCAGCAGCGGGACCTACGAGCAGTACTTC.

The chain employs TRBV7-9 and TRBJ1-1; 8 nucleotides line up with TRBD1. There are 11 residues in the CDR3. V shed 6 bases and J 8 bases; nucleotides not matched to a gene: 2. From germline, CDR1 is SEHNR and CDR2 FQNEAQ (reference sequence). CDR3 amino acids: CASSWDREAFF. The CDR3 bases are TGTGCCAGCAGTTGGGACAGGGAAGCTTTCTTT. Complete variable domain (other parts from reference TRBV7-9 and TRBJ1-1): DTGVSQNPRHKITKRGQNVTFRCDPISEHNRLYWYRQTLGQGPEFLTYFQNEAQLEKSRLLSDRFSAERPKGSFSTLEIQRTEQGDSAMYLCASSWDREAFFGQGTRLTVV.

The chain carries TRBV19 and TRBJ1-1; D is perhaps TRBD1 (6 bases). In germline, CDR1 is LNHDA, CDR2 SQIVND (reference sequence). Trimming pared 3 bases from V and 0 bases from J, leaving 8 bases between. The CDR3 totals 14 residues. The CDR3, as DNA: TGTGCCAGTAGTATTGGACAGATGAACACTGAAGCTTTCTTT. Its translation is CASSIGQMNTEAFF. Combining the CDR3 with reference TRBV19 and TRBJ1-1 gives the whole variable domain DGGITQSPKYLFRKEGQNVTLSCEQNLNHDAMYWYRQDPGQGLRLIYYSQIVNDFQKGDIAEGYSVSREKKESFPLTVTSAQKNPTAFYLCASSIGQMNTEAFFGQGTRLTVV.

Comments on this clone: The germline gene is not matched at one end of the junction; a read error may be the cause. The V call is TRBV5-5, the J call TRBJ1-1; 8 bases agree with TRBD1. This CDR3 is built from 11 residues. CDR1 and CDR2 from the germline V gene are SGHKS and YYEKEE (reference sequence). The chain's CDR3 is CQGAGNTEAFF. DNA for the CDR3: TGCCAGGGGGCGGGGAACACTGAAGCTTTCTTT.

The chain uses TRBV30 and TRBJ2-7, with TRBD2 matching over 9 bases. This CDR3 spans 17 amino acids. After removal of 1 base from V and 0 bases from J, the junction contained 10 bases not matched to a gene. Germline CDR1 is GTSNPN and CDR2 is SVGIG (reference sequence). Here the CDR3 DNA reads TGTGCCTGGAGTGGGTTAGCGGGGGAAAGGAGCTCCTACGAGCAGTACTTC. Translated, it gives CAWSGLAGERSSYEQYF. The full variable domain, rest sourced from reference TRBV30 and TRBJ2-7, is SQTIHQWPATLVQPVGSPLSLECTVEGTSNPNLYWYRQAAGRGLQLLFYSVGIGQISSEVPQNLSASRPQDRQFILSSKKLLLSDSGFYLCAWSGLAGERSSYEQYFGPGTRLTVT.

This chain uses TRBV6-2 or TRBV6-3 with TRBJ1-2; D is ambiguous. CDR1 is MNHEY, CDR2 SVGEGT, per germline. V was cut by 2 bases and J by 4 bases, with 14 bases left in between. The CDR3 contains 15 residues. The CDR3 loop reads CASSYGGPYLYGYTF. The CDR3 DNA is TGTGCCAGCAGTTACGGAGGGCCATACCTCTATGGCTACACCTTC.

The gene calls are TRBV9 and TRBJ1-2; D uncertain. The CDR3 has 14 residues. The V gene lost 2 bases and the J gene lost 4 bases, with 12 bases spanning the gap. Germline assignment: CDR1 SGDLS and CDR2 YYNGEE. CDR3 sequence reads: CASSVEGVSYGYTF. DNA of the CDR3: TGTGCCAGCAGCGTCGAGGGAGTCAGCTATGGCTACACCTTC.

This sequence joins TRBV4-1 and TRBJ2-5; TRBD1 aligns across 7 bases. Germline trimming cut 0 bases from V and 1 base from J; bases unmatched to any gene: 2. Germline V gives CDR1 MGHRA, CDR2 YSYEKL. The CDR3 has 15 residues. Here the CDR3 reads CASSQEGTVQETQYF. Written as DNA, the CDR3 is TGCGCCAGCAGCCAAGAAGGGACAGTCCAAGAGACCCAGTACTTC.